The entry that follows covers one T cell receptor (beta chain) sequence. The antigen remains undetermined. A much more abundant neighbour one base away suggests this may be a read error. The data originate from a study of regulatory T cells in long-lasting Graves disease. Study results and limitations: Patients whose Graves' disease persisted exhibited lower TCR diversity than those newly diagnosed. A greater number of public clonotypes (approximately 2,500) was shared by persistent patients than by new patients (roughly 930).

Arm-PCR with iRepertoire HTBI primers amplified the CDR3 regions for these TCR beta libraries. TCRdb independently ran MiXCR on the multiplex PCR reads; one entry per CDR3 protein. The repertoire holds 350,000 to 500,000 distinct CDR3 sequences, with approximately 22% as singletons. Described time point: persistent/refractory GD, antithyroid drugs over 5 years with positive TRAb. Generation of the TCR library employed RNA extracted from PBMCs. The receptor was isolated from a female donor with Graves disease. The source material was peripheral blood mononuclear cells (PBMCs), sampled when the disease was refractory, from a patient treated with antithyroid drugs.

The CDR3 bases are TGTACCAGCAGCCCCTATAGCGGATTAACCGGGGAGCTGTTTTTT. It translates to CTSSPYSGLTGELFF. The rearrangement uses TRBV28 and TRBJ2-2, with D tentatively TRBD2 (6 bases). Germline loops: CDR1 MDHEN, CDR2 SYDVKM. This CDR3 is 15 amino acids long.